Listed below are T cell receptor beta chains from one sample, sequenced in a study of Tregs in tolerant kidney transplant recipients. TCRdb's copy holds only in-frame clones and misses some; the assay was immunoSEQ multiplex PCR. The sample comprises hundreds of thousands of clones, about four fifths of which are singletons, and around 0.64% rests with the top ten. The sequencing sample was made of CD4+ T cells from blood. The source is a human donor in good health. Both conserved end residues are part of each CDR3. The order of the fields is V gene, D gene, J gene, clone size, CDR3 protein, CDR3 DNA. The D gene is left open where the match is weak. Expanded clones get a size class; other rows say once, few or many, or leave the size out.

V gene: TRBV19; D gene: TRBD1; J gene: TRBJ2-2; clone size: once; CDR3 protein: CASSLDRGGPGELFF; CDR3 DNA: TGTGCCAGTAGCCTGGACAGGGGTGGTCCCGGGGAGCTGTTTTTT
V gene: TRBV18; D gene: .; J gene: TRBJ2-1; clone size: .; CDR3 protein: CASSPPLTGSYNEQFF; CDR3 DNA: TGTGCCAGCTCACCACCGCTGACAGGCTCCTACAATGAGCAGTTCTTC
V gene: TRBV30; D gene: TRBD1; J gene: TRBJ1-1; clone size: .; CDR3 protein: CAWSTTGAGTEAFF; CDR3 DNA: TGTGCCTGGAGTACGACAGGGGCGGGTACTGAAGCTTTCTTT
V gene: TRBV5-4; D gene: .; J gene: TRBJ1-1; clone size: .; CDR3 protein: CASSARLQNRNTEAFF; CDR3 DNA: TGTGCCAGCAGCGCCAGACTTCAGAATAGGAACACTGAAGCTTTCTTT
V gene: TRBV2; D gene: .; J gene: TRBJ1-1; clone size: few; CDR3 protein: CASSRDANTEAFF; CDR3 DNA: TGTGCCAGCAGTAGGGACGCGAACACTGAAGCTTTCTTT
V gene: TRBV19; D gene: .; J gene: TRBJ1-5; clone size: .; CDR3 protein: CASSIGGRRGDSNQPQHF; CDR3 DNA: TGTGCCAGTAGTATAGGGGGCAGGAGGGGAGATAGCAATCAGCCCCAGCATTTT
V gene: TRBV2; D gene: .; J gene: TRBJ1-3; clone size: .; CDR3 protein: CASSEGTSYSGNTIYF; CDR3 DNA: TGTGCCAGCAGTGAGGGCACCAGCTACTCTGGAAACACCATATATTTT
V gene: TRBV6-6; D gene: .; J gene: TRBJ1-3; clone size: once; CDR3 protein: CASSFGQPGNTIYF; CDR3 DNA: TGTGCCAGCAGTTTCGGACAGCCGGGAAACACCATATATTTT
V gene: TRBV7-9; D gene: .; J gene: TRBJ1-2; clone size: .; CDR3 protein: CASSLAEGINYGYTF; CDR3 DNA: TGTGCCAGCAGCTTAGCAGAGGGGATTAACTATGGCTACACCTTC
V gene: TRBV27; D gene: .; J gene: TRBJ1-5; clone size: few; CDR3 protein: CASSLSGQGRQPQHF; CDR3 DNA: TGTGCCAGCAGTTTGAGCGGGCAGGGCCGGCAGCCCCAGCATTTT
V gene: TRBV25-1; D gene: .; J gene: TRBJ2-5; clone size: .; CDR3 protein: CASSEYLAGGETQYF; CDR3 DNA: TGTGCCAGCAGTGAATATCTGGCAGGAGGAGAGACCCAGTACTTC
V gene: TRBV11-2; D gene: .; J gene: TRBJ1-5; clone size: once; CDR3 protein: CASSPWRRTQDSNQPQHF; CDR3 DNA: TGTGCCAGCAGCCCATGGAGGCGCACACAGGATAGCAATCAGCCCCAGCATTTT
V gene: TRBV30; D gene: .; J gene: TRBJ2-5; clone size: .; CDR3 protein: CAWSPGNQETQYF; CDR3 DNA: TGTGCCTGGAGCCCCGGGAACCAAGAGACCCAGTACTTC
V gene: TRBV7-2; D gene: .; J gene: TRBJ1-1; clone size: .; CDR3 protein: CASSLSRDSTEAFF; CDR3 DNA: TGTGCCAGCAGCTTATCGCGAGATAGCACTGAAGCTTTCTTT
V gene: TRBV5-1; D gene: .; J gene: TRBJ2-2; clone size: .; CDR3 protein: CASSDTANTGELFF; CDR3 DNA: TGCGCCAGCAGCGACACAGCGAACACCGGGGAGCTGTTTTTT
V gene: TRBV15; D gene: TRBD2; J gene: TRBJ2-7; clone size: .; CDR3 protein: CATSRVGTSYEQYF; CDR3 DNA: TGTGCCACCAGCAGAGTTGGGACTAGTTACGAGCAGTACTTC
V gene: TRBV4-1; D gene: .; J gene: TRBJ2-2; clone size: few; CDR3 protein: CASSQGQVRNTGELFF; CDR3 DNA: TGCGCCAGCAGCCAAGGACAGGTCCGGAACACCGGGGAGCTGTTTTTT
V gene: TRBV6-5; D gene: .; J gene: TRBJ2-7; clone size: .; CDR3 protein: CASSYPSKGSYEQYF; CDR3 DNA: TGTGCCAGCAGTTACCCATCAAAGGGGTCCTACGAGCAGTACTTC
V gene: TRBV15; D gene: TRBD1; J gene: TRBJ2-3; clone size: .; CDR3 protein: CATFTGETDTQYF; CDR3 DNA: TGTGCCACGTTCACAGGGGAAACAGATACGCAGTATTTT
V gene: TRBV5-4; D gene: TRBD1; J gene: TRBJ1-4; clone size: .; CDR3 protein: CASSRDRAGEKLFF; CDR3 DNA: TGTGCCAGCAGCCGGGACAGGGCTGGAGAAAAACTGTTTTTT
V gene: TRBV29-1; D gene: TRBD1; J gene: TRBJ2-7; clone size: .; CDR3 protein: CSVETGMGAYEQYF; CDR3 DNA: TGCAGCGTAGAGACAGGGATGGGAGCCTACGAGCAGTACTTC
V gene: TRBV11-2; D gene: .; J gene: TRBJ2-7; clone size: .; CDR3 protein: CASSLDGSTYEQYF; CDR3 DNA: TGTGCCAGCAGCTTAGATGGGTCTACCTACGAGCAGTACTTC
V gene: TRBV30; D gene: .; J gene: TRBJ2-2; clone size: .; CDR3 protein: CARTYVGAPGELFF; CDR3 DNA: TGTGCCCGGACCTACGTGGGAGCCCCCGGGGAGCTGTTTTTT
V gene: TRBV18; D gene: .; J gene: TRBJ1-1; clone size: .; CDR3 protein: CASSGANTEAFF; CDR3 DNA: TGTGCCAGCTCGGGTGCGAACACTGAAGCTTTCTTT
V gene: TRBV11-2; D gene: .; J gene: TRBJ2-5; clone size: .; CDR3 protein: CASSLGDQGLEETQYF; CDR3 DNA: TGTGCCAGCAGCTTAGGGGATCAGGGTCTGGAGGAGACCCAGTACTTC
V gene: TRBV5-6; D gene: .; J gene: TRBJ2-7; clone size: .; CDR3 protein: CASSLHHSGEQYF; CDR3 DNA: TGTGCCAGCAGCTTGCACCACTCGGGCGAGCAGTACTTC
V gene: TRBV2; D gene: TRBD2; J gene: TRBJ2-1; clone size: .; CDR3 protein: CASEGTSRSNEQFF; CDR3 DNA: TGTGCCAGCGAGGGGACTAGCAGGAGCAATGAGCAGTTCTTC